This is a list of T cell receptor beta chains from one sample in a study of T cell responses to AZD1222 COVID-19 vaccine. The method was immunoSEQ multiplex PCR; TCRdb's version includes in-frame clones alone and lacks a portion of them. The sample has 200,000 or so clones; over 85% are singletons. Sequences were derived from peripheral blood, sampled 28 days after the second AZD1222 dose. Source of these receptors: an adult who received the AZD1222 COVID-19 vaccine. Both conserved end residues are part of each CDR3. The order of the fields is V gene, D gene, clone size, J gene, CDR3 protein, CDR3 DNA. The D gene is left open where the match is weak. Some rows mark clone size as missing; the rest say once, few, many or name a class of expanded clone.

v_gene: TRBV28
d_gene: -
abundance: -
j_gene: TRBJ1-2
CDR3aa: CASSAQGNGYTF
CDR3nt: TGTGCCAGCAGTGCACAGGGAAATGGCTACACCTTC

v_gene: TRBV7-8
d_gene: -
abundance: -
j_gene: TRBJ1-4
CDR3aa: CASSRKRSSGGEKLFF
CDR3nt: TGTGCCAGCAGCCGAAAAAGGTCGTCGGGAGGAGAAAAACTGTTTTTT

v_gene: TRBV6-5
d_gene: -
abundance: -
j_gene: TRBJ2-2
CDR3aa: CASKGRSFYTGELFF
CDR3nt: TGTGCCAGCAAGGGCCGCTCATTCTACACCGGGGAGCTGTTTTTT

v_gene: TRBV12-3/TRBV12-4
d_gene: -
abundance: -
j_gene: TRBJ1-2
CDR3aa: CASSFKGDGYTF
CDR3nt: TGTGCCAGCAGTTTCAAGGGTGATGGCTACACCTTC

v_gene: TRBV11-2
d_gene: -
abundance: -
j_gene: TRBJ1-6
CDR3aa: CASSPNRVLSFSSPLHF
CDR3nt: TGTGCCAGCAGCCCCAACAGGGTCCTGTCGTTCAGTTCACCCCTCCACTTT

v_gene: TRBV7-3
d_gene: -
abundance: -
j_gene: TRBJ2-2
CDR3aa: CASSFDSPGRGELFF
CDR3nt: TGTGCCAGCAGCTTCGACTCCCCGGGGAGGGGGGAGCTGTTTTTT

v_gene: TRBV14
d_gene: -
abundance: -
j_gene: TRBJ1-6
CDR3aa: CASSQGVVGDSPLHF
CDR3nt: TGTGCCAGCAGCCAAGGAGTGGTAGGGGATTCACCCCTCCACTTT

v_gene: TRBV28
d_gene: -
abundance: -
j_gene: TRBJ1-1
CDR3aa: CASSYRTEAFF
CDR3nt: TGTGCCAGCAGCTACCGCACTGAAGCTTTCTTT

v_gene: TRBV7-9
d_gene: -
abundance: -
j_gene: TRBJ2-7
CDR3aa: CASSLGAGSSYEQYF
CDR3nt: TGTGCCAGCAGCTTAGGGGCAGGCAGCTCCTACGAGCAGTACTTC

v_gene: TRBV5-1
d_gene: -
abundance: -
j_gene: TRBJ2-7
CDR3aa: CASSLCGRWCEQYF
CDR3nt: TGCGCCAGCAGCTTGTGTGGGAGGTGGTGCGAGCAGTACTTC

v_gene: TRBV24-1
d_gene: TRBD1
abundance: -
j_gene: TRBJ1-2
CDR3aa: CATSDPRTGYYGYTF
CDR3nt: TGTGCCACCAGTGATCCTCGGACAGGTTACTATGGCTACACCTTC

v_gene: TRBV3-1/TRBV3-2
d_gene: -
abundance: once
j_gene: TRBJ1-1
CDR3aa: CASSQDAGRAFF
CDR3nt: TGTGCCAGCAGCCAAGATGCAGGGCGGGCTTTCTTT

v_gene: TRBV5-1
d_gene: TRBD1
abundance: -
j_gene: TRBJ2-3
CDR3aa: CASSFGDSGTDTQYF
CDR3nt: TGCGCCAGCAGCTTCGGGGACAGTGGCACAGATACGCAGTATTTT

v_gene: TRBV6-6
d_gene: -
abundance: -
j_gene: TRBJ2-3
CDR3aa: CASSYSRPASTDTQYF
CDR3nt: TGTGCCAGCAGTTACTCGAGGCCGGCTAGCACAGATACGCAGTATTTT

v_gene: TRBV5-1
d_gene: -
abundance: -
j_gene: TRBJ2-2
CDR3aa: CASSPQGTGELFF
CDR3nt: TGCGCCAGCAGCCCGCAAGGAACCGGGGAGCTGTTTTTT

v_gene: TRBV7-6
d_gene: -
abundance: -
j_gene: TRBJ1-6
CDR3aa: CASSQGPGSSYNSPLHF
CDR3nt: TGTGCCAGCAGCCAGGGGCCGGGTAGCTCCTATAATTCACCCCTCCACTTT

v_gene: TRBV6-5
d_gene: -
abundance: -
j_gene: TRBJ1-2
CDR3aa: CASSSYLGANYGYTF
CDR3nt: TGTGCCAGCAGTTCCTACCTGGGGGCTAACTATGGCTACACCTTC

v_gene: TRBV30
d_gene: TRBD1
abundance: once
j_gene: TRBJ2-7
CDR3aa: CAWTPTGPTYEQYF
CDR3nt: TGTGCCTGGACTCCGACAGGGCCAACCTACGAGCAGTACTTC

v_gene: TRBV7-9
d_gene: TRBD1
abundance: -
j_gene: TRBJ2-1
CDR3aa: CASSAGQGAGEINEQFF
CDR3nt: TGTGCCAGCAGCGCAGGACAGGGGGCCGGGGAAATAAATGAGCAGTTCTTC

v_gene: TRBV6-5
d_gene: -
abundance: -
j_gene: TRBJ1-6
CDR3aa: CASSYRVGDSPLHF
CDR3nt: TGTGCCAGCAGTTACCGGGTAGGGGATTCACCCCTCCACTTT

v_gene: TRBV7-9
d_gene: -
abundance: -
j_gene: TRBJ1-3
CDR3aa: CASSPGPSSGNTIYF
CDR3nt: TGTGCCAGCAGCCCGGGTCCTTCCTCTGGAAACACCATATATTTT

v_gene: TRBV9
d_gene: -
abundance: -
j_gene: TRBJ1-2
CDR3aa: CASSLGGSGYTF
CDR3nt: TGTGCCAGCAGCCTAGGGGGGTCCGGCTACACCTTC

v_gene: TRBV7-2
d_gene: -
abundance: -
j_gene: TRBJ2-1
CDR3aa: CASTPGVYNEQFF
CDR3nt: TGTGCCAGCACGCCAGGGGTATACAATGAGCAGTTCTTC

v_gene: TRBV19
d_gene: -
abundance: -
j_gene: TRBJ2-1
CDR3aa: CASSMLAYNEQFF
CDR3nt: TGTGCCAGTAGTATGCTAGCCTACAATGAGCAGTTCTTC

v_gene: TRBV6-5
d_gene: -
abundance: once
j_gene: TRBJ2-1
CDR3aa: CASRGPYNEQFF
CDR3nt: TGTGCCAGCAGGGGCCCCTACAATGAGCAGTTCTTC

v_gene: TRBV19
d_gene: -
abundance: -
j_gene: TRBJ1-4
CDR3aa: CASSIPGSGEKLFF
CDR3nt: TGTGCCAGTAGTATACCCGGAAGCGGAGAAAAACTGTTTTTT

v_gene: TRBV6-5
d_gene: TRBD1
abundance: -
j_gene: TRBJ1-6
CDR3aa: CASTRQGNNSPLHF
CDR3nt: TGTGCCAGCACCAGACAGGGGAATAATTCACCCCTCCACTTT

v_gene: TRBV3-1/TRBV3-2
d_gene: TRBD1
abundance: -
j_gene: TRBJ1-2
CDR3aa: CASRRGQEAYGYTF
CDR3nt: TGTGCCAGCAGACGTGGACAGGAAGCCTATGGCTACACCTTC

v_gene: TRBV2
d_gene: -
abundance: -
j_gene: TRBJ1-1
CDR3aa: CASNLDTSPAFF
CDR3nt: TGTGCCAGCAATCTGGACACCTCCCCAGCTTTCTTT

v_gene: TRBV19
d_gene: -
abundance: -
j_gene: TRBJ1-1
CDR3aa: CASNQGGTEAFF
CDR3nt: TGTGCCAGTAATCAGGGAGGCACTGAAGCTTTCTTT

v_gene: TRBV7-2
d_gene: -
abundance: -
j_gene: TRBJ1-5
CDR3aa: CASSLETGGMEPQHF
CDR3nt: TGTGCCAGCAGCTTAGAGACAGGTGGAATGGAGCCCCAGCATTTT

v_gene: TRBV5-6
d_gene: TRBD1
abundance: -
j_gene: TRBJ2-1
CDR3aa: CASSLDRERNEQFF
CDR3nt: TGTGCCAGCAGCTTAGACAGGGAAAGGAATGAGCAGTTCTTC

v_gene: TRBV11-2
d_gene: -
abundance: -
j_gene: TRBJ2-4
CDR3aa: CASSPSPLIAKNIQYF
CDR3nt: TGTGCCAGCAGCCCTAGCCCCCTAATAGCCAAAAACATTCAGTACTTC

v_gene: TRBV4-2
d_gene: TRBD2
abundance: -
j_gene: TRBJ2-1
CDR3aa: CASSQAKLAGGRNEQFF
CDR3nt: TGTGCCAGCAGCCAAGCGAAACTAGCGGGGGGTCGGAATGAGCAGTTCTTC

v_gene: TRBV12-3/TRBV12-4
d_gene: -
abundance: -
j_gene: TRBJ1-5
CDR3aa: CASSNYSNQPQHF
CDR3nt: TGTGCCAGCAGCAACTATAGCAATCAGCCCCAGCATTTT

v_gene: TRBV12-5
d_gene: -
abundance: -
j_gene: TRBJ1-4
CDR3aa: CASGLGRGLNEKLFF
CDR3nt: TGTGCTAGTGGTTTGGGACGGGGGCTAAATGAAAAACTGTTTTTT

v_gene: TRBV10-2
d_gene: TRBD2
abundance: -
j_gene: TRBJ2-1
CDR3aa: CASWGREVQFF
CDR3nt: TGCGCCAGCTGGGGGAGGGAGGTGCAGTTCTTC

v_gene: TRBV5-1
d_gene: -
abundance: -
j_gene: TRBJ1-2
CDR3aa: CASGNGQFHTF
CDR3nt: TGCGCCAGCGGGAATGGACAGTTTCACACCTTC

v_gene: TRBV28
d_gene: -
abundance: -
j_gene: TRBJ1-2
CDR3aa: CASSLSVNYGYTF
CDR3nt: TGTGCCAGCAGTTTATCGGTTAACTATGGCTACACCTTC

v_gene: TRBV28
d_gene: -
abundance: -
j_gene: TRBJ1-6
CDR3aa: CASSFGAGALTPLHF
CDR3nt: TGTGCCAGCAGCTTTGGGGCAGGGGCGCTGACACCCCTCCACTTT

v_gene: TRBV19
d_gene: -
abundance: -
j_gene: TRBJ1-6
CDR3aa: CASSPSPQPQVRSPLHF
CDR3nt: TGTGCCAGTAGTCCCTCACCCCAACCCCAGGTCCGCTCACCCCTCCACTTT

v_gene: TRBV7-9
d_gene: TRBD1
abundance: -
j_gene: TRBJ1-2
CDR3aa: CASSAGTVNYGYTF
CDR3nt: TGTGCCAGCAGCGCCGGGACAGTTAACTATGGCTACACCTTC

v_gene: TRBV6-5
d_gene: TRBD1
abundance: -
j_gene: TRBJ1-5
CDR3aa: CASSRSRDRAPQHF
CDR3nt: TGTGCCAGCAGTCGTTCCCGGGACAGGGCGCCCCAGCATTTT

v_gene: TRBV18
d_gene: TRBD1
abundance: -
j_gene: TRBJ2-7
CDR3aa: CASSPPPGQNYEQYF
CDR3nt: TGTGCCAGCTCACCCCCTCCGGGACAGAATTACGAGCAGTACTTC

v_gene: TRBV28
d_gene: TRBD2
abundance: once
j_gene: TRBJ2-2
CDR3aa: CASSLWSSGGTGELFF
CDR3nt: TGTGCCAGCAGTTTATGGTCTAGCGGGGGCACCGGGGAGCTGTTTTTT

v_gene: TRBV30
d_gene: TRBD2
abundance: -
j_gene: TRBJ2-3
CDR3aa: CAWIIAGATDTQYF
CDR3nt: TGTGCCTGGATAATAGCGGGGGCCACAGATACGCAGTATTTT

v_gene: TRBV7-2
d_gene: -
abundance: -
j_gene: TRBJ1-4
CDR3aa: CASSSPRGGNEKLFF
CDR3nt: TGTGCCAGCAGCTCGCCGAGGGGGGGAAATGAAAAACTGTTTTTT

v_gene: TRBV27
d_gene: -
abundance: -
j_gene: TRBJ2-1
CDR3aa: CASSLERSNYNEQFF
CDR3nt: TGTGCCAGCAGTTTAGAACGGTCAAACTACAATGAGCAGTTCTTC

v_gene: TRBV10-3
d_gene: -
abundance: -
j_gene: TRBJ1-6
CDR3aa: CATHGGPYNSPLHF
CDR3nt: TGTGCCACCCACGGGGGGCCCTATAATTCACCCCTCCACTTT

v_gene: TRBV5-4
d_gene: -
abundance: -
j_gene: TRBJ1-3
CDR3aa: CASSPPGPPGAGNTIYF
CDR3nt: TGTGCCAGCAGCCCACCGGGGCCGCCCGGGGCTGGAAACACCATATATTTT

v_gene: TRBV4-3
d_gene: TRBD1
abundance: -
j_gene: TRBJ1-4
CDR3aa: CASSQLTGDEKLFF
CDR3nt: TGCGCCAGCAGCCAATTGACAGGGGATGAAAAACTGTTTTTT

v_gene: TRBV10-1
d_gene: -
abundance: -
j_gene: TRBJ2-4
CDR3aa: CASSAGHLDIQYF
CDR3nt: TGCGCCAGCAGTGCGGGACACCTGGACATTCAGTACTTC

v_gene: TRBV28
d_gene: -
abundance: -
j_gene: TRBJ2-2
CDR3aa: CAAGTENTGELFF
CDR3nt: TGTGCTGCGGGGACTGAGAACACCGGGGAGCTGTTTTTT

v_gene: TRBV11-1
d_gene: -
abundance: -
j_gene: TRBJ1-3
CDR3aa: CASSPPEATGNTIYF
CDR3nt: TGTGCCAGCAGCCCGCCGGAGGCTACGGGAAACACCATATATTTT

v_gene: TRBV21-1
d_gene: -
abundance: -
j_gene: TRBJ2-7
CDR3aa: CASSKFGQGGISRRYEQYF
CDR3nt: TGTGCCAGCAGCAAATTTGGACAGGGGGGCATTTCGCGGCGGTACGAGCAGTACTTC

v_gene: TRBV7-9
d_gene: TRBD1
abundance: -
j_gene: TRBJ1-6
CDR3aa: CASNGQGASPLHF
CDR3nt: TGTGCCAGCAACGGACAGGGGGCATCACCCCTCCACTTT

v_gene: TRBV6-5
d_gene: -
abundance: -
j_gene: TRBJ2-5
CDR3aa: CASKGQQETQYF
CDR3nt: TGTGCCAGCAAAGGACAGCAAGAGACCCAGTACTTC

v_gene: TRBV7-2
d_gene: -
abundance: -
j_gene: TRBJ1-5
CDR3aa: CASSLFSPGNQPQHF
CDR3nt: TGTGCCAGCAGCTTATTTAGCCCCGGGAATCAGCCCCAGCATTTT

v_gene: TRBV10-3
d_gene: TRBD2
abundance: -
j_gene: TRBJ2-1
CDR3aa: CAIMGGSSYNEQFF
CDR3nt: TGTGCCATCATGGGGGGGAGCTCCTACAATGAGCAGTTCTTC